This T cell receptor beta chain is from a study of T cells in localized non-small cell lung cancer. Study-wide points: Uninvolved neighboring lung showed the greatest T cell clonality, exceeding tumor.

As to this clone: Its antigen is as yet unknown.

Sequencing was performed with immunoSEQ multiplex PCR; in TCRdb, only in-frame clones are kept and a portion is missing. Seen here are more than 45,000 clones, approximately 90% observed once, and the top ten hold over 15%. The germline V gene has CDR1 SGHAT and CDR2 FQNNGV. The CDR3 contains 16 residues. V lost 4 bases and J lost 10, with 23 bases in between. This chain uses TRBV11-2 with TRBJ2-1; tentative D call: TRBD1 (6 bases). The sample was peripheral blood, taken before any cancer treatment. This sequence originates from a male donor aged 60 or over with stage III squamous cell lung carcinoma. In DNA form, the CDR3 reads TGTGCCAGCAGCTCGGGTTTCCCCTTTTCCAGGGGCGAGCAGTTCTTC. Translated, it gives CASSSGFPFSRGEQFF.